These 29 T cell receptor beta chains originate from one sample sequenced in a study of molecular identifiers for immune sequencing clone quantification. A single record per CDR3 protein comes from TCRdb applying MiXCR to the PCR reads. The sample lists 75,000 to 95,000 distinct CDR3 sequences; approximately 23% were seen once. The sequencing input was naive CD8+ T cells from blood, with Jurkat cell RNA spiked in. Subset given: FACS-sorted CD8+CD4-CCR7+CD45RA+ naive T cells. The receptors stem from a human donor in good health. Some libraries in this study had Jurkat cell RNA spiked in.

The chain couples TRBV13 to TRBJ2-5; a weak D match, TRBD2 (6 bases). CDR3 length: 16 amino acids. With 5 bases removed from V and 4 bases from J, the gap between germline ends came to 20 bases. Germline-derived CDR1 and CDR2 are PRHDT and FYEKMQ (reference sequence). CDR3 region: CASSTTGTQEGETQYF. In DNA, the CDR3 is TGTGCCAGCAGCACAACCGGGACTCAGGAGGGAGAGACCCAGTACTTC.

The chain is built from TRBV7-2 and TRBJ2-1, with unresolved D. This CDR3 has 14 residues. Germline lookup yields CDR1 SGHTA and CDR2 FQGNSA. The V gene lost 1 base and the J gene lost 10 bases, with 14 bases spanning the gap. The CDR3 DNA follows: TGTGCCAGCAGCTTAGGGTTAGAGCTGGCCGAGCAGTTCTTC. It specifies CASSLGLELAEQFF.

V usage is TRBV5-3 and J usage is TRBJ2-1; either TRBD1 or TRBD2 may supply D (6 bases each). TRBV5-3 is marked as an open reading frame, function uncertain. This CDR3 spans 15 amino acids. Trimming removed 8 bases from V and 2 bases from J, with 17 bases in between. CDR3 residues: CASSLLGGPYNEQFF. In DNA, the CDR3 is TGTGCCAGCAGCCTCCTTGGGGGGCCCTACAATGAGCAGTTCTTC.

About this clonotype: Since a much larger clone is just one base distant, this may be a read error. The chain combines TRBV30 with TRBJ2-2; a weak D match, TRBD2 (6 bases). Germline-derived CDR1 and CDR2 are GTSNPN and SVGIG (reference sequence). This CDR3 contains 10 residues. The DNA of the CDR3 is TGTGCCTGGAGTCACCGGGAGCCGTTTTTT. Amino acids: CAWSHREPFF.

This clonotype was counted many times. The V and J genes are TRBV4-2 and TRBJ2-3; D is undetermined. The CDR3 has 15 residues. Germline lookup yields CDR1 LGHNA and CDR2 YNFKEQ. V lost 4 bases to trimming and J lost 2 bases, with 13 bases between them. In nucleotides, the CDR3 is TGTGCCAGCAGCCCCACAGTAATGTACACAGATACGCAGTATTTT. This gives the protein CASSPTVMYTDTQYF.

Points on this clonotype: Being one base from a much bigger clone, this may be a read error. The rearrangement joins TRBV6-2 or TRBV6-3 to TRBJ2-3; D unresolved. The CDR3 is 17 amino acids. The V gene's germline CDR1 is MNHEY and CDR2 SVGEGT. The CDR3 sequence is CACSYSATMAGSDTQYF. The CDR3, as DNA: TGTGCCTGCAGTTACTCGGCAACCATGGCCGGGTCAGATACGCAGTATTTT.

Notes on this clonotype: A read error is possible here, since a much larger clone lies one base away. This sequence joins TRBV20-1 and TRBJ2-3, with TRBD1 identical over 7 bases. The CDR3 extends over 15 amino acids. With 3 bases clipped from V and 2 bases from J, the junction kept 8 bases outside the gene matches. Germline V gene sequence: CDR1 DFQATT, CDR2 SNEGSKA (reference sequence). CDR3 in amino acids: CSASDRTGNTDTQYF. The CDR3 DNA sequence: TGCAGTGCTAGCGACAGGACAGGCAACACAGATACGCAGTATTTT.

The genes are TRBV20-1 and TRBJ2-7, with 8 bases aligning to TRBD2. The CDR3 is 13 amino acids. CDR1 DFQATT and CDR2 SNEGSKA come from the germline V gene (reference sequence). V was clipped by 3 bases and J by 4 bases; unmatched bases: 5. The CDR3 coding sequence is TGCAGTGCTAGGGAACTAGCGGAGTACGAGCAGTACTTC. Its protein product is CSARELAEYEQYF.

As for this clonotype: This clone may be a read error of a much larger clone one base away. The chain employs TRBV20-1 and TRBJ2-2; 10 nucleotides align to TRBD2. Germline-derived CDR1 and CDR2 are DFQATT and SNEGSKA (reference sequence). The CDR3 is 17 residues long. CDR3 in amino acids: CNANPRGGLAYTGELFF. Written as DNA, the CDR3 is TGCAATGCTAATCCTCGAGGGGGACTAGCGTACACCGGGGAGCTGTTTTTT.

As for this clonotype: Given a much more abundant clone one base away, this may be a read error. The chain uses TRBV5-1 and TRBJ2-1; tentatively, D is TRBD1 or TRBD2 (5 bases each). The V gene's germline CDR1 is SGHRS and CDR2 YFSETQ. V lost 4 bases and J 2 bases, leaving 13 bases between the germline ends. The CDR3 is 15 amino acids. As DNA, the CDR3 is TGCGCCAGCAGCGGGACCGAAGACCCCTACAATGAGCAGTTCTTC. It translates to CASSGTEDPYNEQFF. Supplemented by reference TRBV5-1 and TRBJ2-1, the full variable domain reads KAGVTQTPRYLIKTRGQQVTLSCSPISGHRSVSWYQQTPGQGLQFLFEYFSETQRNKGNFPGRFSGRQFSNSRSEMNVSTLELGDSALYLCASSGTEDPYNEQFFGPGTRLTVL.

Details on this clonotype: Being one base from a much bigger clone, this may be a read error. This rearrangement joins TRBV28 to TRBJ2-5; D remains ambiguous. The CDR3 extends over 14 amino acids. Germline-derived CDR1 and CDR2 are MDHEN and SYDVKM. The CDR3 loop reads CACSLPPLGETQYF. Written as DNA, the CDR3 is TGTGCCTGCAGTTTACCCCCTCTCGGAGAGACCCAGTACTTC.

This clonotype appeared a few times. J is TRBJ2-7 and V is TRBV10-3; D gene uncertain. The CDR3 is 14 amino acids. Trimming removed 0 bases from V and 3 bases from J, with 9 bases in between. CDR1 and CDR2 from the germline V gene are ENHRY and SYGVKD. The DNA for the CDR3 is TGTGCCATCAGTGAGTCCGGTCGGCACTACGAGCAGTACTTC. The encoded protein is CAISESGRHYEQYF.

This clonotype has just a few counts. This rearrangement joins TRBV6-5 to TRBJ2-7; the D is unclear. The germline gives CDR1 MNHEY, CDR2 SVGAGI. Trimming took off 0 bases at V and 7 bases at J, with 10 bases between the two ends. The CDR3 sequence is 13 residues long. The CDR3 reads CASSYSAWGEQYF. The CDR3 DNA reads TGTGCCAGCAGTTACTCAGCTTGGGGAGAGCAGTACTTC.

This clonotype was counted between two and nine times. An end of the junction differs from the germline gene, which may be a read error. This chain links TRBV25-1 with TRBJ2-7; 8 bases match TRBD1. Germline V gives CDR1 MGHDK, CDR2 SYGVNS. The CDR3 has 13 amino acids. The CDR3, as DNA: TGTGCCAGCAGTGCTGGGACAGGCTACGAGCAGTGCTTC. Protein: CASSAGTGYEQCF.

This clonotype was counted a few times. The J gene is TRBJ2-7, the V gene TRBV4-1; tentatively, D is TRBD1 (5 bases). Germline assignment: CDR1 MGHRA and CDR2 YSYEKL. Trimming stripped 1 base from V and 2 bases from J, with 12 bases between. CDR3 length: 15 residues. Written as DNA, the CDR3 is TGCGCCAGCAGCCAAGTCCCGCAGGGCCCCTACGAGCAGTACTTC. Its protein is CASSQVPQGPYEQYF.

The table lists this clonotype with many counts. The chain carries TRBV6-5 and TRBJ2-1; D is perhaps TRBD1 (5 bases). Deletions cut 0 bases from V and 4 bases from J, with 10 bases between. This CDR3 is built from 15 residues. Germline values: CDR1 MNHEY, CDR2 SVGAGI. The CDR3 DNA sequence: TGTGCCAGCAGTTACTCGGGGCTAAAATACAATGAGCAGTTCTTC. Translated, it gives CASSYSGLKYNEQFF.

This clonotype was recorded many times. The chain combines TRBV29-1 with TRBJ2-7; possibly TRBD1 for D (5 bases). Germline V gene lookup returns CDR1 SQVTM and CDR2 ANQGSEA. V gave up 3 bases and J gave up 7 bases, with 13 bases separating them. The CDR3 is 12 residues long. Here the CDR3 DNA reads TGCAGCGTTGATGGGGCCCTGGGGGAGCAGTACTTC. It translates to CSVDGALGEQYF.

On this clonotype itself: This may be a read error: a much more frequent sequence differs by one nucleotide. The chain uses TRBV29-1 and TRBJ1-5; D not certain. V was trimmed by 7 bases and J by 2 bases, leaving 9 bases between them. Germline CDR1 SQVTM, CDR2 ANQGSEA. The CDR3 length is 12 residues. The CDR3 DNA reads TGCAGCGCTAACACCGGCAATCAGCCCCAGCATTTT. Amino acids: CSANTGNQPQHF.

This clonotype was found a few times. This chain uses TRBV6-2 or TRBV6-3 with TRBJ1-6, with 8 nucleotides matching TRBD1. Unmatched junction bases numbered 5, after V lost 6 bases and J lost 7 bases. The CDR3 totals 14 residues. From germline, CDR1 is MNHEY and CDR2 SVGEGT. In DNA form, the CDR3 reads TGTGCCAGCAGCTTGGACAGGGTGAATTCACCCCTCCACTTT. Translating it yields CASSLDRVNSPLHF.

A word on this clonotype: The junction does not match germline at one end; this may be a read error. The CDR3 sequence: CASSFTGLANNSEQFF. The CDR3 region has the DNA TGTGCCAGCAGCTTTACGGGACTAGCGAATAACAGTGAGCAGTTCTTC. This chain uses TRBV5-3 with TRBJ2-1; 10 positions agree with TRBD2. TRBV5-3 is given ORF status, its function remaining uncertain. This CDR3 region has 16 residues.

This clonotype came up many times. The CDR3 loop reads CAWRILADTQYF. CDR3 nucleotides: TGTGCCTGGAGAATACTAGCGGATACGCAGTATTTT. The rearrangement joins TRBV30 to TRBJ2-3; TRBD2 agrees at 7 bases. V was clipped by 3 bases and J by 6 bases; unmatched bases: 3. CDR1 is GTSNPN and CDR2 is SVGIG in the germline V gene (reference sequence). This CDR3 has 12 amino acids.

The chain is built from TRBV7-9 and TRBJ2-5; 8 nucleotides agree with TRBD1. Germline V gene lookup returns CDR1 SEHNR and CDR2 FQNEAQ (reference sequence). The CDR3 covers 16 residues. J was trimmed by 7 bases and V by 10 bases; bases with no gene match: 20. The CDR3 DNA follows: TGTGCCACCCGAGCGACGGGAACAGGGGGAGAAGGGACCCAGTACTTC. Its protein is CATRATGTGGEGTQYF.

In this sample, this clonotype turned up a few times. V gene TRBV15 combines with J gene TRBJ1-1; the D gene is possibly TRBD1 (5 bases). Germline-derived CDR1 and CDR2 are LNHNV and YYDKDF (reference sequence). With 0 bases removed from V and 0 bases from J, the gap between germline ends came to 8 bases. The CDR3 loop spans 15 amino acids. The CDR3 nucleotides read TGTGCCACCAGCAGAGAGACAGACATGAACACTGAAGCTTTCTTT. Amino acids: CATSRETDMNTEAFF.

About this clonotype: The junction departs from the called germline gene at one end, perhaps through a read error. The chain has TRBV5-3 and TRBJ2-1; D possibly matches TRBD1 or TRBD2 (5 bases each). TRBV5-3 is placed among ORFs of uncertain function. The CDR3 has 15 amino acids. CDR3 nucleotide sequence: TGTGCCAGCAGCTTGGGACCGTCAGGCGGCAATGAGCAGTTCTTC. Its protein product is CASSLGPSGGNEQFF.

The table lists this clonotype with many counts. The chain links TRBV5-6 to TRBJ2-2, with D unclear. CDR1 and CDR2 (germline): SGHDT, YYEEEE. The CDR3 consists of 14 residues. Trimming removed 0 bases from V and 7 bases from J, with 10 bases in between. The CDR3 DNA sequence: TGTGCCAGCAGCTTGGCACCCTGGGGCGGGGAGCTGTTTTTT. Residues: CASSLAPWGGELFF.

The chain has TRBV20-1 and TRBJ2-5; D call uncertain. The CDR3 contains 10 residues. The V gene lost 6 bases and the J gene lost 5 bases, with 7 bases spanning the gap. Germline lookup yields CDR1 DFQATT and CDR2 SNEGSKA (reference sequence). The CDR3 region is CSALDETQYF. CDR3 coding DNA: TGCAGTGCCCTCGACGAGACCCAGTACTTC.

Here the CDR3 DNA reads TGCGCCAGCAGCCAAGAAGGGACAAGGGGCGCGGAGACCCAGTACTTC. This gives the protein CASSQEGTRGAETQYF. The J gene is TRBJ2-5, the V gene TRBV4-3; TRBD1 is a possible D gene (6 bases). This CDR3 region has 16 residues. The V gene lost 0 bases and the J gene lost 5 bases, with 16 bases spanning the gap. Germline values: CDR1 LGHNA, CDR2 YSLEER.

This clonotype was seen more than once but under ten times. This chain links TRBV4-3 with TRBJ2-1; 14 bases fit TRBD2. J lost 4 bases, V lost 0 bases, and 2 bases had no gene match. Germline V gene lookup returns CDR1 LGHNA and CDR2 YSLEER. This CDR3 is 17 amino acids long. In nucleotides, the CDR3 is TGCGCCAGCAGCCAAGACGGGACTAGCGGGAGTTACAATGAGCAGTTCTTC. Translation gives CASSQDGTSGSYNEQFF.

This clonotype was observed many times. The chain recombines TRBV20-1 with TRBJ2-7; the match to TRBD2 covers 9 bases. The germline V gene has CDR1 DFQATT and CDR2 SNEGSKA (reference sequence). The CDR3 sequence is 13 residues long. V lost 2 bases and J lost 2; bases outside the gene matches: 1. CDR3 amino acids: CSARLAGTYEQYF. CDR3 coding DNA: TGCAGTGCTAGACTAGCGGGGACCTACGAGCAGTACTTC.